Shown below are 8 T cell receptor beta chains from a single sample sequenced in a study of CD8+ T cells in alopecia areata. Isolated RNA was reverse transcribed into cDNA used as the sequencing template. Sequencing used immunoSEQ multiplex PCR; TCRdb keeps in-frame clones, though not all of them. This table has hundreds of thousands of clones, 67% appearing once. Sequencing used CD4+ T cells sorted from blood, obtained at week 0. These receptors all come from a human donor with alopecia areata.

This clone was recorded only once. The chain has TRBV7-9 and TRBJ1-2; TRBD1 is a possible D gene (5 bases). Trimming removed 3 bases from V and 8 bases from J, with 10 bases in between. CDR1 and CDR2 from the germline V gene are SEHNR and FQNEAQ (reference sequence). The CDR3 spans 12 residues. DNA for the CDR3: TGTGCCAGCAGCTTTGGAGGGGAAGGCTACACCTTC. Residues: CASSFGGEGYTF.

This clone was counted between two and nine times. The chain employs TRBV29-1 and TRBJ2-1; 7 bases line up with TRBD1. Trimming at V came to 7 bases and at J to 9 bases, leaving 9 bases not matched to a gene. The germline V gene encodes CDR1 SQVTM and CDR2 ANQGSEA. The CDR3 length is 12 residues. DNA for the CDR3: TGCAGCGCATCAACAGGGGCCAGTGAGCAGTTCTTC. The encoded protein is CSASTGASEQFF.

The CDR3 region is CASSGQGPSYGYTF. In nucleotides, the CDR3 is TGTGCCAGCTCCGGGCAGGGGCCCTCCTATGGCTACACCTTC. The V and J genes are TRBV2 and TRBJ1-2; D may be TRBD1 (6 bases). The CDR3 has 14 residues. Trimming took off 8 bases at V and 4 bases at J, with 17 bases between the two ends. CDR1 is SNHLY and CDR2 is FYNNEI in the germline V gene.

The chain employs TRBV29-1 and TRBJ2-1; 8 positions match TRBD1. Trimming took 6 bases from V and 0 from J; bases not matched to a gene: 10. The CDR3 spans 16 residues. The germline gives CDR1 SQVTM, CDR2 ANQGSEA. The CDR3 loop is CSVVPAQGASYNEQFF. In DNA, the CDR3 is TGCAGCGTGGTTCCTGCCCAGGGGGCCTCCTACAATGAGCAGTTCTTC.

As regards this clone: One end of the junction does not line up with germline, which may come from a read error. The rearrangement links TRBV11-2 to TRBJ2-2; TRBD1 aligns across 7 bases. Germline V gives CDR1 SGHAT, CDR2 FQNNGV. This CDR3 contains 17 residues. CDR3 sequence reads: CASRLAPGTANTGELFF. In DNA, the CDR3 is TGTGCCAGCAGATTAGCTCCCGGGACAGCGAACACCGGGGAGCTGTTTTTT.

V and J are TRBV15 and TRBJ1-2, with a tentative D call TRBD1 (5 bases). The V end lost 5 bases, the J end lost 0 bases, and 10 bases lay between the germline ends. CDR3 length equals 14 residues. Germline V lookup: CDR1 LNHNV, CDR2 YYDKDF (reference sequence). DNA for the CDR3: TGTGCCACCAGCGGGGCAGGGTCTAACTATGGCTACACCTTC. Residues: CATSGAGSNYGYTF.

The chain couples TRBV15 to TRBJ2-1; possibly TRBD1 for D (5 bases). Germline V gives CDR1 LNHNV, CDR2 YYDKDF (reference sequence). CDR3 size: 14 residues. With 6 bases removed from V and 6 bases from J, the gap between germline ends came to 15 bases. The CDR3 sequence: CATSSGSTGNEQFF. DNA of the CDR3: TGTGCCACCAGTTCAGGGTCCACGGGCAATGAGCAGTTCTTC.

This clone was detected only a few times. This chain connects TRBV30 to TRBJ1-1; D not certain. This CDR3 contains 11 residues. Germline loops: CDR1 GTSNPN, CDR2 SVGIG (reference sequence). Trimming cost V 4 bases and J 5 bases, with 8 bases left between them. CDR3 nucleotides: TGTGCCTGGAATAGGCAGACTGAAGCTTTCTTT. Protein: CAWNRQTEAFF.